Sequencing of this T cell receptor beta chain was carried out in a study of blood T cell repertoires in COVID-19. Study-wide context: From T cells, B-cell-depleted T cells, or PBMCs came the material, which was cDNA or gDNA.

Authors' data handling: Amplification of reference gene primers was used by the study to estimate nucleated cell counts. The data were produced by immunoSEQ multiplex PCR, yet TCRdb's version contains in-frame clones alone and is incomplete. The DNA gave D and trimming, while V, J and clone size come from that table. This table holds approximately 300,000 clones, roughly nine tenths found once. In germline, CDR1 is SGHRS, CDR2 YFSETQ. V was pared by 4 bases and J by 1 base, with 16 bases between. There are 16 residues in the CDR3. This TCR derives from a man in his sixties who had recovered from COVID-19. The specimen was PBMCs or T cells enriched from blood (not recorded which). The rearrangement uses TRBV5-1 and TRBJ2-3, with a tentative D call TRBD2 (6 bases). The CDR3 region is CASSPGWGEGTDTQYF. As DNA, the CDR3 is TGCGCCAGCAGCCCGGGGTGGGGGGAAGGCACAGATACGCAGTATTTT.